The 15 T cell receptor beta chains in this list originate from one sample, sequenced in a study of neurological immune-mediated disorders. Time point here: longitudinal time-point 1 (baseline). One entry per CDR3 protein results from TCRdb running MiXCR on the 5' RACE reads. The repertoire consists of approximately 49,000 distinct CDR3 sequences, with over 8% occurring once and the leading ten covering roughly 1.6%. The sequenced material came from PBMCs. The receptors were gathered from a woman aged 40-49 years in good health.

This clonotype was detected many times. The chain recombines TRBV7-2 with TRBJ1-5, with 10 nucleotides matching TRBD1. The J segment lost 6 bases and the V segment lost 5 bases, leaving 10 bases of the junction unmatched. Germline V gives CDR1 SGHTA, CDR2 FQGNSA. This CDR3 spans 16 amino acids. The CDR3 sequence: CASSTGTGVFSQPQHF. CDR3 nucleotide sequence: TGTGCCAGCAGCACCGGGACAGGGGTCTTCAGTCAGCCCCAGCATTTT.

The table lists this clonotype with many counts. The V gene is TRBV29-1, the J gene TRBJ2-1; 7 bases match TRBD2. The V and J ends lost 1 base and 8 bases, in that order; junction bases with no gene match: 5. This CDR3 has 13 residues. CDR1 is SQVTM, CDR2 ANQGSEA, per germline. CDR3 protein: CSVEVAGDHEQFF. The CDR3 DNA reads TGCAGCGTTGAAGTGGCGGGAGACCATGAGCAGTTCTTC.

This clonotype appeared many times. The chain joins TRBV10-3 to TRBJ1-5, with TRBD1 matching over 7 bases. The CDR3 extends over 15 amino acids. Germline V gene lookup returns CDR1 ENHRY and CDR2 SYGVKD. Trimming at V came to 4 bases and at J to 3 bases, leaving 6 bases not matched to a gene. The CDR3 loop is CAISVQQGYNQPQHF. CDR3 nucleotide sequence: TGTGCCATCAGTGTGCAACAGGGGTACAATCAGCCCCAGCATTTT.

This clonotype was counted a few times. V is TRBV20-1 and J is TRBJ1-1; possible D gene TRBD1, 6 bases. CDR1 and CDR2 (germline): DFQATT, SNEGSKA (reference sequence). The CDR3 is 15 amino acids. Between the trimmed V and J ends, which lost 0 bases and 4 bases, there was a span of 15 bases. The CDR3 sequence is CSARDLRQESTEAFF. The CDR3 DNA reads as TGCAGTGCTAGAGATCTGAGACAGGAGAGCACTGAAGCTTTCTTT.

This clonotype was seen many times. The V call is TRBV27, the J call TRBJ2-3, with 8 bases identical to TRBD2. This CDR3 spans 14 amino acids. CDR1 and CDR2 from the germline V gene are MNHEY and SMNVEV (reference sequence). V gave up 6 bases and J gave up 7 bases; unmatched junction bases: 9. CDR3 bases: TGTGCCAGCAGGCCGGGAGGGGGGGAAAATACGCAGTATTTT. Translated: CASRPGGGENTQYF.

Many counts were recorded for this clonotype. One end of the junction fails to match germline, which may point to a read error. The chain combines TRBV12-3 or TRBV12-4 with TRBJ1-5; D remains ambiguous. The CDR3 extends over 9 amino acids. CDR3 region: CASSFGADF. In nucleotides, the CDR3 is TGTGCCAGCAGTTTTGGTGCCGATTTT.

This clonotype showed up many times. The chain is built from TRBV20-1 and TRBJ2-2; 9 bases match TRBD2. Germline-derived CDR1 and CDR2 are DFQATT and SNEGSKA (reference sequence). This CDR3 spans 16 amino acids. Trimming cost V 3 bases and J 6 bases; bases outside gene matches: 11. CDR3 amino acids: CSASRAGGPYSGELFF. The CDR3 bases are TGCAGTGCTAGTCGGGCGGGAGGGCCGTACTCCGGGGAGCTGTTTTTT.

This sequence joins TRBV6-1 and TRBJ2-7; 7 bases fit TRBD1. The germline V gene encodes CDR1 MNHNS and CDR2 SASEGT. Germline trimming cut 8 bases from V and 7 bases from J; bases unmatched to any gene: 5. The CDR3 spans 11 residues. CDR3 sequence (DNA): TGTGCCAGCGGACAGGCGGATGAGCAGTACTTC. It translates to CASGQADEQYF.

This clonotype was detected many times. The chain has TRBV5-1 and TRBJ2-3, with TRBD2 identical over 14 bases. V was clipped by 4 bases and J by 4 bases; unmatched bases: 5. Germline V gives CDR1 SGHRS, CDR2 YFSETQ. There are 16 residues in the CDR3. In DNA, the CDR3 is TGCGCCAGCAGCATCGGGACTAGCGGGAGCGCAGATACGCAGTATTTT. It translates to CASSIGTSGSADTQYF.

This clonotype was detected ten times or more. The J gene is TRBJ2-7, the V gene TRBV5-1, with D perhaps TRBD2 (5 bases). The CDR3 has 16 residues. CDR1 SGHRS and CDR2 YFSETQ come from the germline V gene. The V and J ends lost 1 base and 0 bases respectively, with 14 bases between them. CDR3 protein: CASSLTSGRNSYEQYF. CDR3 in DNA: TGCGCCAGCAGCTTGACGTCGGGAAGAAACTCCTACGAGCAGTACTTC.

V gene TRBV7-9 combines with J gene TRBJ1-1; D uncertain. V was cut by 5 bases and J by 1 base, with 8 bases left in between. Germline CDR1 reads SEHNR; CDR2 reads FQNEAQ (reference sequence). CDR3 length equals 13 residues. The CDR3 region has the DNA TGTGCCAGCAGCAAACAGAGGAACACTGAAGCTTTCTTT. Translating gives CASSKQRNTEAFF.

The gene calls are TRBV15 and TRBJ2-1, with 7 bases aligning to TRBD2. This CDR3 has 14 amino acids. The V and J ends lost 1 base and 15 bases, in that order; junction bases with no gene match: 12. Germline-derived CDR1 and CDR2 are LNHNV and YYDKDF (reference sequence). The CDR3, as DNA: TGTGCCACCAGCAGAGGGGTAGCGGGTGCTGTCCCGTTCTTC. It codes for CATSRGVAGAVPFF. Full variable domain (missing parts from reference TRBV15 and TRBJ2-1): DAMVIQNPRYQVTQFGKPVTLSCSQTLNHNVMYWYQQKSSQAPKLLFHYYDKDFNNEADTPDNFQSRRPNTSFCFLDIRSPGLGDTAMYLCATSRGVAGAVPFFGPGTRLTVL.

This clonotype occurred many times. The chain is built from TRBV20-1 and TRBJ1-2; the D gene is possibly TRBD1 (5 bases). CDR1 and CDR2 (germline): DFQATT, SNEGSKA (reference sequence). The CDR3 extends over 14 amino acids. V lost 5 bases and J 2 bases, leaving 15 bases between the germline ends. The CDR3 DNA reads TGCAGTGCTCACACCCGGGACTCGAACTATGGCTACACCTTC. It translates to CSAHTRDSNYGYTF.

This clonotype came up many times. This chain connects TRBV29-1 to TRBJ2-1; a weak D match, TRBD2 (6 bases). CDR1 and CDR2 from the germline V gene are SQVTM and ANQGSEA. Trimming took off 3 bases at V and 0 bases at J, with 9 bases between the two ends. This CDR3 contains 14 residues. The CDR3 reads CSVEAGSSYNEQFF. CDR3 nucleotide sequence: TGCAGCGTTGAGGCCGGGAGCTCCTACAATGAGCAGTTCTTC.

This clonotype was detected ten times or more. The chain has TRBV5-1 and TRBJ1-1, with TRBD1 matching over 8 bases. V shed 4 bases, J shed 7 bases, and the junction held 12 bases outside the gene matches. Germline CDR1 is SGHRS and CDR2 is YFSETQ. The CDR3 has 15 amino acids. The CDR3 nucleotides are TGCGCCAGCAGCCTCGGGACAGGCTCTTTAATTGAAGCTTTCTTT. Protein: CASSLGTGSLIEAFF.